This is a list of T cell receptor beta chains from one sample in a study of T cell responses to AZD1222 COVID-19 vaccine. The assay was immunoSEQ multiplex PCR, and TCRdb's table has in-frame clones only and misses some. The table records about 180,000 clones, approximately 90% of them present only once. Material: peripheral blood, obtained on day 0 of AZD1222 vaccination. The receptors originated from an adult in good health. Both conserved end residues are part of each CDR3. A D gene is named only where the DNA matches it firmly. Expanded clones get a size class; other rows say once, few or many, or leave the size out.

V: TRBV15
length: 15
D: -
J: TRBJ1-4
size: -
DNA: TGTGCCACCAGCAGAGCGTTTCGTGGGCCCGGGGCTTCGCTTTTT
CDR3: CATSRAFRGPGASLF

V: TRBV7-2
length: 17
D: TRBD2
J: TRBJ2-5
size: -
DNA: TGTGCCAGCAGCTTAGGGCTAGCGGGGGGGAACCAAGAGACCCAGTACTTC
CDR3: CASSLGLAGGNQETQYF

V: TRBV6-2/TRBV6-3
length: 14
D: -
J: TRBJ2-7
size: -
DNA: TGTGCCAGCAGTTTCGCCCAGCCCCCTCGGGAGCAGTACTTC
CDR3: CASSFAQPPREQYF

V: TRBV19
length: 15
D: TRBD2
J: TRBJ2-7
size: -
DNA: TGTGCCAGTAGTATGAGTACTAGCGGGGACTACGAGCAGTACTTC
CDR3: CASSMSTSGDYEQYF

V: TRBV19
length: 15
D: TRBD1
J: TRBJ2-2
size: -
DNA: TGTGCCAGTAGTCTCGGACAGGCGGACACCGGGGAGCTGTTTTTT
CDR3: CASSLGQADTGELFF

V: TRBV19
length: 14
D: TRBD1
J: TRBJ2-7
size: -
DNA: TGTGCCAGTAGTGACCGGGACAGGGGCTACGAGCAGTACTTC
CDR3: CASSDRDRGYEQYF

V: TRBV4-2
length: 13
D: -
J: TRBJ1-4
size: -
DNA: TGTGCCAGCAGCCGGGGGGGGGATGAAAAACTGTTTTTT
CDR3: CASSRGGDEKLFF

V: TRBV15
length: 16
D: -
J: TRBJ2-1
size: -
DNA: TGTGCCACCAGCAGAGAGAGGGGGACTATTGGAGATGAGCAGTTCTTC
CDR3: CATSRERGTIGDEQFF

V: TRBV27
length: 16
D: -
J: TRBJ1-4
size: -
DNA: TGTGCCAGCAGTTCTCTTGTTGGGCAGGGCCTTGAAAAACTGTTTTTT
CDR3: CASSSLVGQGLEKLFF

V: TRBV19
length: 15
D: -
J: TRBJ2-1
size: -
DNA: TGTGCCAGTAGTATTTCTACGGGGTCCTACAATGAGCAGTTCTTC
CDR3: CASSISTGSYNEQFF

V: TRBV2
length: 13
D: TRBD1
J: TRBJ2-5
size: -
DNA: TGTGCCAGCATTAGGGACAGGGGGGAGACCCAGTACTTC
CDR3: CASIRDRGETQYF

V: TRBV4-2
length: 16
D: -
J: TRBJ2-3
size: -
DNA: TGTGCCAGCAGCCAAGATGACCGGACCGACACAGATACGCAGTATTTT
CDR3: CASSQDDRTDTDTQYF

V: TRBV10-1
length: 20
D: TRBD1
J: TRBJ1-5
size: -
DNA: TGCGCCAGCAGTGGGTCCGGGACAGGGGGAGGCGTGTATAGCAATCAGCCCCAGCATTTT
CDR3: CASSGSGTGGGVYSNQPQHF

V: TRBV7-2
length: 13
D: -
J: TRBJ1-1
size: -
DNA: TGTGCCAGCAGCTTAAAGGTTTGGGTAGAAGCTTTCTTT
CDR3: CASSLKVWVEAFF

V: TRBV7-3
length: 13
D: -
J: TRBJ2-1
size: -
DNA: TGTGCCAGCAGCCCGAACTCGGACAATGAGCAGTTCTTC
CDR3: CASSPNSDNEQFF

V: TRBV7-2
length: 16
D: TRBD2
J: TRBJ2-7
size: -
DNA: TGTGCCAGCAGCCGCGTTGGAGCGGGGGGCTCCTACGAGCAGTACTTC
CDR3: CASSRVGAGGSYEQYF

V: TRBV28
length: 15
D: TRBD1
J: TRBJ2-3
size: -
DNA: TGTGCCAGCAGTTCAAGAGGGACAGGCACAGATACGCAGTATTTT
CDR3: CASSSRGTGTDTQYF

V: TRBV4-3
length: 14
D: -
J: TRBJ2-7
size: -
DNA: TGCGCCAGCAGCCAATACGGGAGTTCGCACGAGCAGTACTTC
CDR3: CASSQYGSSHEQYF

V: TRBV6-4
length: 13
D: -
J: TRBJ1-1
size: -
DNA: TGTGCCAGCAGTGACTCGACCGGGAACGAAGCTTTCTTT
CDR3: CASSDSTGNEAFF

V: TRBV2
length: 13
D: -
J: TRBJ1-1
size: few
DNA: TGTGCCAGCAGTGATTCAGAGTGGGGGGACGCTTTCTTT
CDR3: CASSDSEWGDAFF

V: TRBV10-2
length: 16
D: TRBD1
J: TRBJ1-1
size: -
DNA: TGCGCCAGCAGTCTAGACAGGGGGACAGGCAACACTGAAGCTTTCTTT
CDR3: CASSLDRGTGNTEAFF

V: TRBV9
length: 15
D: TRBD2
J: TRBJ2-2
size: -
DNA: TGTGCCAGCAGCGTAATAGCGGGGGCAACCGGGGAGCTGTTTTTT
CDR3: CASSVIAGATGELFF

V: TRBV27
length: 16
D: TRBD2
J: TRBJ2-3
size: -
DNA: TGTGCCAGCAGTCTGACTAGCGGGGGGAGTACAGATACGCAGTATTTT
CDR3: CASSLTSGGSTDTQYF

V: TRBV2
length: 15
D: TRBD1
J: TRBJ1-2
size: -
DNA: TGTGCGCGAACACAAGACGACAGGGGCCGTGATGGCTACACCTTC
CDR3: CARTQDDRGRDGYTF

V: TRBV7-9
length: 14
D: TRBD1
J: TRBJ2-4
size: -
DNA: TGTGCCAGCAGCCTAACAGGGGGCAAAAACATTCAGTACTTC
CDR3: CASSLTGGKNIQYF

V: TRBV12-3/TRBV12-4
length: 10
D: -
J: TRBJ1-2
size: -
DNA: TGTGCCAGCACCCTAAATGGCTACACCTTC
CDR3: CASTLNGYTF

V: TRBV5-6
length: 16
D: -
J: TRBJ1-6
size: once
DNA: TGTGCCAGCAGCTTGATTAAGGGACTGAAGAATTCACCCCTCCACTTT
CDR3: CASSLIKGLKNSPLHF

V: TRBV7-8
length: 14
D: -
J: TRBJ2-7
size: -
DNA: TGTGCCAGCAGCTTATTTGGGGGCGGGGGCGAGCAGTACTTC
CDR3: CASSLFGGGGEQYF

V: TRBV5-1
length: 16
D: TRBD2
J: TRBJ2-1
size: -
DNA: TGCGCCAGCAGCGGAATGACTAGCGGGGGGGCCCATGAGCAGTTCTTC
CDR3: CASSGMTSGGAHEQFF

V: TRBV28
length: 15
D: -
J: TRBJ1-5
size: -
DNA: TGTGCCAGCTCCTCGGGAGGGGTCCACAGCCAGCCCCAGCATTTT
CDR3: CASSSGGVHSQPQHF

V: TRBV7-7
length: 14
D: -
J: TRBJ2-1
size: once
DNA: TGTGCTAGCAGCTTAGTGCTCGACTACAATGAGCAGTTCTTC
CDR3: CASSLVLDYNEQFF

V: TRBV11-2
length: 15
D: TRBD2
J: TRBJ2-1
size: -
DNA: TGTGCCAGCAGCTTCAGCGGGGGGGCTTATAATGAGCAGTTCTTC
CDR3: CASSFSGGAYNEQFF

V: TRBV18
length: 17
D: -
J: TRBJ1-4
size: -
DNA: TGTGCCAGCTCACCTGTAAGATCAGGGGCAACTAATGAAAAACTGTTTTTT
CDR3: CASSPVRSGATNEKLFF

V: TRBV18
length: 19
D: TRBD1
J: TRBJ1-5
size: -
DNA: TGTGCCAGCTCACCGTTTTGGTCGACAGGGTCCTTAGGCCATCAGTCCCAGCATTTT
CDR3: CASSPFWSTGSLGHQSQHF

V: TRBV5-1
length: 14
D: -
J: TRBJ2-3
size: -
DNA: TGCGCCAGCAGCTTGGTGGGGATTACAGATACGCAGTATTTT
CDR3: CASSLVGITDTQYF

V: TRBV19
length: 17
D: TRBD1
J: TRBJ1-4
size: -
DNA: TGTGCCAGTAGTACGGACAGGGACAGGGAAGCCTCCGAAAAACTGTTTTTT
CDR3: CASSTDRDREASEKLFF

V: TRBV5-1
length: 14
D: -
J: TRBJ2-3
size: -
DNA: TGCGCCAGCAGCTTTACCGGGGGCACAGATACGCAGTATTTT
CDR3: CASSFTGGTDTQYF

V: TRBV12-3/TRBV12-4
length: 10
D: -
J: TRBJ1-3
size: once
DNA: TGTGCCAGCAGCCTAAACACCATATATTTT
CDR3: CASSLNTIYF

V: TRBV12-3/TRBV12-4
length: 13
D: TRBD1
J: TRBJ1-2
size: -
DNA: TGTGCCAGCAGTTCCGGGACAGTCTATGGCTACACCTTC
CDR3: CASSSGTVYGYTF

V: TRBV19
length: 19
D: -
J: TRBJ1-4
size: -
DNA: TGTGCCAGTAGTCTTCTACGACTTACGAAAACTGCAACTAATGAAAAACTGTTTTTT
CDR3: CASSLLRLTKTATNEKLFF

V: TRBV19
length: 16
D: -
J: TRBJ1-6
size: -
DNA: TGTGCCAGTAGTATAGCGGGCAGATCCTATAATTCACCCCTCCACTTT
CDR3: CASSIAGRSYNSPLHF

V: TRBV4-3
length: 17
D: -
J: TRBJ2-3
size: -
DNA: TGCGCCAGCAGCCAATTGATTTATCATCTTCACACAGGTACGCAGTATTTT
CDR3: CASSQLIYHLHTGTQYF

V: TRBV5-5
length: 14
D: -
J: TRBJ2-7
size: -
DNA: TGTGCCAGCAGCTCGCGGGTAGTTACTACCGAGCAGTACTTC
CDR3: CASSSRVVTTEQYF

V: TRBV6-4
length: 13
D: -
J: TRBJ2-2
size: -
DNA: TGTGCCAGCGGCCATCCGAACACCGGGGAGCTGTTTTTT
CDR3: CASGHPNTGELFF

V: TRBV28
length: 16
D: TRBD2
J: TRBJ2-1
size: -
DNA: TGTGCCAGCAGTTTGGTTAGCGGGATGTCCTACAATGAGCAGTTCTTC
CDR3: CASSLVSGMSYNEQFF

V: TRBV10-3
length: 14
D: -
J: TRBJ2-2
size: -
DNA: TGTGCCATCAGTGAGAACGCGAACACCGGGGAGCTGTTTTTT
CDR3: CAISENANTGELFF

V: TRBV5-1
length: 13
D: -
J: TRBJ1-3
size: -
DNA: TGCGCCAGCAGCCACGGACAGGGAAACACCATATATTTT
CDR3: CASSHGQGNTIYF

V: TRBV5-1
length: 12
D: -
J: TRBJ1-3
size: -
DNA: TGCGCCAGCAGCTACTCTGGAAACACCATATATTTT
CDR3: CASSYSGNTIYF

V: TRBV27
length: 14
D: -
J: TRBJ1-1
size: -
DNA: TGTGCCAGCAGTCCTGTGAGAAGCGGGACTGAAGCTTTCTTT
CDR3: CASSPVRSGTEAFF

V: TRBV5-1
length: 15
D: -
J: TRBJ2-6
size: -
DNA: TGCGCCAGCAGCTTGGCACAGGCTGGGGCCAACGTCCTGACTTTC
CDR3: CASSLAQAGANVLTF

V: TRBV5-1
length: 12
D: -
J: TRBJ2-3
size: -
DNA: TGCGCCAGCAGCTTGGGGGGGAATACGCAGTATTTT
CDR3: CASSLGGNTQYF

V: TRBV3-1/TRBV3-2
length: 16
D: TRBD2
J: TRBJ2-3
size: -
DNA: TGTGCCAGCCTAGCGGGGGCCCACCTCCTCACAGATACGCAGTATTTT
CDR3: CASLAGAHLLTDTQYF

V: TRBV6-5
length: 13
D: -
J: TRBJ1-2
size: -
DNA: TGTGCCAGCACGCTGGGTATCAACTATGGCTACACCTTC
CDR3: CASTLGINYGYTF

V: TRBV7-2
length: 15
D: -
J: TRBJ1-5
size: -
DNA: TGTGCCAGCAGCTTAGTATCAGGGCACAATCAGCCCCAGCATTTT
CDR3: CASSLVSGHNQPQHF

V: TRBV27
length: 14
D: -
J: TRBJ1-5
size: once
DNA: TGTGCCAGCAGTTTATTTACAGGGTATCAGCCCCAGCATTTT
CDR3: CASSLFTGYQPQHF

V: TRBV10-3
length: 18
D: -
J: TRBJ2-6
size: -
DNA: TGTGCCATCAGTGCCCTAGGGTCCCAAAGCTCTGGGGCCAACGTCCTGACTTTC
CDR3: CAISALGSQSSGANVLTF

V: TRBV2
length: 14
D: TRBD2
J: TRBJ2-3
size: -
DNA: TGTGCCAGCAATCCTAGCGGGTACACAGATACGCAGTATTTT
CDR3: CASNPSGYTDTQYF

V: TRBV4-2
length: 14
D: -
J: TRBJ1-1
size: -
DNA: TGTGCCAGCAGCCAGGACCCTCGGGGCACTGAAGCTTTCTTT
CDR3: CASSQDPRGTEAFF

V: TRBV18
length: 11
D: -
J: TRBJ1-2
size: -
DNA: TGTGCCAGCTCACAGGAGACAGCCTACACCTTC
CDR3: CASSQETAYTF